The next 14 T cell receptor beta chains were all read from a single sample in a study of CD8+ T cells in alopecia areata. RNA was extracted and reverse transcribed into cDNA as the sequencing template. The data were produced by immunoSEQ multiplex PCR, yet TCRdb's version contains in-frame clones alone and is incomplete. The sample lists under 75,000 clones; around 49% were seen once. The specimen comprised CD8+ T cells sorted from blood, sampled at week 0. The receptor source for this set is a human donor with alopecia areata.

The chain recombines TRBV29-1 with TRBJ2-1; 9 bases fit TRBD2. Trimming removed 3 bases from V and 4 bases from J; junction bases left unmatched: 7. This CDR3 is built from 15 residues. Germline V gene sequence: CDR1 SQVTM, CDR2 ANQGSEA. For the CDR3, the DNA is TGCAGCGTTGATCAGACTAGCGGACCGTACAATGAGCAGTTCTTC. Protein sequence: CSVDQTSGPYNEQFF.

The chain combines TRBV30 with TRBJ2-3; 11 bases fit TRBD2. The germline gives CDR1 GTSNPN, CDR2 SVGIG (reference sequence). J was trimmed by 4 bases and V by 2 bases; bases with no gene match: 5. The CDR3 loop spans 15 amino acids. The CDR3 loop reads CAWSLAGGPADTQYF. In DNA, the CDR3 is TGTGCCTGGAGTTTAGCGGGAGGGCCCGCAGATACGCAGTATTTT.

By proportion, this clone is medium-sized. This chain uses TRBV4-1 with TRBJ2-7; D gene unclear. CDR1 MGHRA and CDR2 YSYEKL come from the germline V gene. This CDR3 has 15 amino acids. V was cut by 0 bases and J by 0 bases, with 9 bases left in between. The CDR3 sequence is CASSQETVNSYEQYF. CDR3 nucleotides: TGCGCCAGCAGCCAAGAAACAGTCAACTCCTACGAGCAGTACTTC.

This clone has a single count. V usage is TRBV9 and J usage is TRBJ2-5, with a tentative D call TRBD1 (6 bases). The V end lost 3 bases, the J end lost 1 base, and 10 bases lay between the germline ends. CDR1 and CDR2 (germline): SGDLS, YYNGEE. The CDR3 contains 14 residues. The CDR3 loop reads CASSAAGVQETQYF. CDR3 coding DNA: TGTGCCAGCAGCGCGGCAGGGGTCCAAGAGACCCAGTACTTC.

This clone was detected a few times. The CDR3, as DNA: TGCAGCGTTGAAGAACTGGACGGCGTGAACACTGAAGCTTTCTTT. This sequence encodes CSVEELDGVNTEAFF. The chain is built from TRBV29-1 and TRBJ1-1; D not certain. Germline V lookup: CDR1 SQVTM, CDR2 ANQGSEA. This CDR3 is 15 amino acids long. Deletions cut 0 bases from V and 0 bases from J, with 11 bases between.

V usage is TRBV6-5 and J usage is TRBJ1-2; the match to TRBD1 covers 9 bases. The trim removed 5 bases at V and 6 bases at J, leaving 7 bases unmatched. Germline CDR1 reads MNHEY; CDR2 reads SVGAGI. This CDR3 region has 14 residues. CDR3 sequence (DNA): TGTGCCAGCAGTGTACAACAGGGGGCGAATGGCTACACCTTC. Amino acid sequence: CASSVQQGANGYTF.

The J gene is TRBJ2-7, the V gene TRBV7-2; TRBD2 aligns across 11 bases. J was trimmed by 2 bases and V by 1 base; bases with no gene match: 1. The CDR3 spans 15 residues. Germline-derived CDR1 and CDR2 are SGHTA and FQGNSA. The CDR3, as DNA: TGTGCCAGCAGCTTAGTACTAGCGGGGGCCTACGAGCAGTACTTC. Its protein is CASSLVLAGAYEQYF.

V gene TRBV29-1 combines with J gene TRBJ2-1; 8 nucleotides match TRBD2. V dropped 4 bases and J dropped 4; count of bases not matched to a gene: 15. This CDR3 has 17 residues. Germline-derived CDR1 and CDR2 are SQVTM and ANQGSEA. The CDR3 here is CSVVGWAGLADYNEQFF. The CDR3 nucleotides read TGCAGCGTTGTGGGCTGGGCAGGACTAGCCGATTACAATGAGCAGTTCTTC.

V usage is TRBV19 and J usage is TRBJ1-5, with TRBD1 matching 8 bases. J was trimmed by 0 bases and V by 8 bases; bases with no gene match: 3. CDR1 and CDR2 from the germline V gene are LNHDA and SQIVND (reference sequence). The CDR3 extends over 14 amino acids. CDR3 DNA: TGTGCCAGTCGACAGGGGTATAGCAATCAGCCCCAGCATTTT. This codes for CASRQGYSNQPQHF.

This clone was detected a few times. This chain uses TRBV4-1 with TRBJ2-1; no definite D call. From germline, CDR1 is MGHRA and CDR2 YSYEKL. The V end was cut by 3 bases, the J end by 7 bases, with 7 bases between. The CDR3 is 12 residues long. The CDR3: CASSQGRNEQFF. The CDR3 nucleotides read TGCGCCAGCAGCCAGGGCAGGAATGAGCAGTTCTTC.

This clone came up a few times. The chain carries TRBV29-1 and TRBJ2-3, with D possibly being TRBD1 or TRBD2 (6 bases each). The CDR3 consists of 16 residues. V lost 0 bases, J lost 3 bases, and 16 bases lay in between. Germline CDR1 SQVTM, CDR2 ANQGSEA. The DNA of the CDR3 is TGCAGCGTTGAAGATATCCGGGGGCGCAGGACAGATACGCAGTATTTT. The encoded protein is CSVEDIRGRRTDTQYF.

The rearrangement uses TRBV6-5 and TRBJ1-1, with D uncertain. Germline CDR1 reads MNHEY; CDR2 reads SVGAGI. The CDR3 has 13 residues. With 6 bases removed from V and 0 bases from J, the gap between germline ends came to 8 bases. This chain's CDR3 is CASRTGMNTEAFF. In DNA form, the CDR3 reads TGTGCCAGCAGAACTGGAATGAACACTGAAGCTTTCTTT.

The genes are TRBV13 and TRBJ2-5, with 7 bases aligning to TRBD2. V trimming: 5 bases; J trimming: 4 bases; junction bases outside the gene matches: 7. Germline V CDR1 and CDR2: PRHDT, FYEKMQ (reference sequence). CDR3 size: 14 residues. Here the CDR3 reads CASSPKRERETQYF. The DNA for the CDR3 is TGTGCCAGCAGCCCAAAGCGGGAACGAGAGACCCAGTACTTC.

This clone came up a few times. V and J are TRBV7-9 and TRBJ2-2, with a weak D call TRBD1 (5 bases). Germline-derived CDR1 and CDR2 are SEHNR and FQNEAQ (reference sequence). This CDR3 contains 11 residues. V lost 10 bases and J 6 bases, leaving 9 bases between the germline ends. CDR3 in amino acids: CATRAAGELFF. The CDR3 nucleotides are TGTGCCACCAGGGCAGCCGGGGAGCTGTTTTTT. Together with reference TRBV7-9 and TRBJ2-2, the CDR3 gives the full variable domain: DTGVSQNPRHKITKRGQNVTFRCDPISEHNRLYWYRQTLGQGPEFLTYFQNEAQLEKSRLLSDRFSAERPKGSFSTLEIQRTEQGDSAMYLCATRAAGELFFGEGSRLTVL.